This TCR beta chain came from a study of blood T cell repertoires in COVID-19. Overall study: Both acute and convalescent COVID-19 samples were obtained from the United States, Italy and Spain.

Participants, 18 to 89 years old, spanned more than 20 US areas. Resolution of symptoms, clearance, or two negative PCRs was present in recovered Cohort 3 donors. CDR1 SGHTA and CDR2 FQGNSA come from the germline V gene. With V trimmed by 4 bases and J by 0 bases, 9 bases remained unmatched. The length of the CDR3 is 17 residues. This clone was counted a single time. In the source study's methods: Cell counts per sample came from amplifying reference gene primers. Libraries were prepared by immunoSEQ multiplex PCR; TCRdb keeps only in-frame clonotypes and omits some of them. That table is the source of V, J and clone size, and D and trimming were worked out from the DNA. Here the sample spans more than 300,000 clones, roughly nine tenths being singletons.

The chain links TRBV7-2 to TRBJ1-3; TRBD1 aligns across 7 bases. This TCR was sampled from a woman in her thirties who had recovered from COVID-19. Material for sequencing was PBMCs or T cells enriched from blood (not recorded which). As DNA, the CDR3 is TGTGCCAGCAGCTACGCCGGGACAGCAGGCTCTGGAAACACCATATATTTT. Its translation: CASSYAGTAGSGNTIYF. Filled out from reference TRBV7-2 and TRBJ1-3, the complete variable domain reads GAGVSQSPSNKVTEKGKDVELRCDPISGHTALYWYRQSLGQGLEFLIYFQGNSAPDKSGLPSDRFSAERTGGSVSTLTIQRTQQEDSAVYLCASSYAGTAGSGNTIYFGEGSWLTVV.